This TCR beta chain was captured by sequencing in a study of blood T cell repertoires in COVID-19 (dated by TCRdb to 2019 to 2021). About the study as a whole: Collaborator samples came from the United States, Italy and Spain and covered acute and convalescent phases of COVID-19. The repertoires were released in a freely available public database intended as a resource for research on the immune response to SARS-CoV-2. Where available, HLA class I and class II types were obtained from metadata supplied by the sample provider rather than from assay-based typing. The prospective study material was composed of cDNA or gDNA derived from T cells, B-cell-depleted T cells, or PBMCs. A de-identified subject ID, COVID-19 status, age in years and sex were almost always included in the sample metadata. The dataset comprised deeply sampled blood TCRbeta repertoires from subjects exposed to, actively infected with, or recovered from COVID-19. The samples were drawn from the first 160 participants of the ongoing ImmuneRACE study and from roughly 1,300 subjects provided by 6 global collaborators. General study outcomes and caveats: How much clinical and demographic metadata was included differed by source and by participant, and the metadata was provided uncurated.

Participants in the prospective study were aged about 18 to 100 years, lived in about two dozen United States geographic areas, and enrolled through a virtual design. In the prospective study, participants were assigned to cohorts based on the clinical history participants reported in a screening survey and a study questionnaire. Recovered participants in ImmuneRACE Cohort 3 were defined by two consecutive negative NP/OP PCR tests, clearance by a healthcare professional, or resolution of symptoms. Each participant in the prospective study had whole blood, serum and a nasopharyngeal or oropharyngeal swab collected by mobile phlebotomists. Participants in the prospective study had the option to provide additional blood draws and questionnaires over a roughly 2-month period. Before DNA extraction, blood samples from the prospective study were shipped at room temperature or frozen. In the case of this clone: The clone's antigen remains unknown. One base away there is no much larger clone; base qualities are not given.

TCRbeta CDR3 regions were amplified from genomic DNA by means of the immunoSEQ Assay, a bias-controlled multiplex PCR. In the source study's methods: Nucleated cell counts per sample were estimated from amplification of reference gene primers within the assay. To quantify the absolute abundance of each unique TCRbeta CDR3 rearrangement, sequence reads were collapsed and filtered. For each sample, productive Simpson clonality was calculated as the square root of Simpson's diversity index over productive rearrangements. TCRdb took over this immuneACCESS table, retaining in-frame rearrangements with V and J assigned. Such tables are incomplete; in checked studies, under half of the missing clones stem from an unresolved V gene, and the remainder is unexplained. The DNA was the basis for D and trimming; V, J and clone size are from that table. The sample yields 300,000 to 450,000 clones; about 88% were counted once. 0.9% to 1.5% of the sample is in the top ten clones.

Sequences were obtained from PBMCs or T cells enriched from blood (not recorded which). The sequence came from a woman aged 18-35 years who had recovered from COVID-19.

The DNA sequence is TGTGCCAGCAGCTACGCGGCCGAGCAGTACTTC. Its coded protein is CASSYAAEQYF. The chain couples TRBV5-4 to TRBJ2-7; a confident D gene designation cannot be given. The CDR1 and CDR2 encoded by the germline V gene (reference sequence) are SGHNT and YYREEE. Trimming costs V 3 bases and J 6 bases, and their ends lie 7 bases apart. The CDR3 goes from the cysteine to the phenylalanine over 11 residues. The kept DNA is CDR3 alone, 33 bases in frame from the first base.